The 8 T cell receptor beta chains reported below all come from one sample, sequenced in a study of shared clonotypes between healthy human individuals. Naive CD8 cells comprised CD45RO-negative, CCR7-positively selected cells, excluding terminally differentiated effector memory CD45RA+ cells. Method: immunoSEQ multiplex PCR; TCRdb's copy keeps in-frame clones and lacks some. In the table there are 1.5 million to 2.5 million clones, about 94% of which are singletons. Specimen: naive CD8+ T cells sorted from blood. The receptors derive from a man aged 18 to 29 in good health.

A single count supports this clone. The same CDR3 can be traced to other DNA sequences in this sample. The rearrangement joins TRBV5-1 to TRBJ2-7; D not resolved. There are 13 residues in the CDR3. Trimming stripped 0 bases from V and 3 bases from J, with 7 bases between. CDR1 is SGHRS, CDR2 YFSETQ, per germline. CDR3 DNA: TGCGCCAGCAGCTTGGCTCTCGGCTACGAGCAGTACTTC. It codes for CASSLALGYEQYF.

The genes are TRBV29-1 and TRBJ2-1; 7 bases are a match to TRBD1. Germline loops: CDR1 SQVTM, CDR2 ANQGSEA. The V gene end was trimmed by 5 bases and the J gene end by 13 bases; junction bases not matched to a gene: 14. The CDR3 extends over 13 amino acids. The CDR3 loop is CSVTGVPPRVQFF. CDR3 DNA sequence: TGCAGCGTTACAGGGGTTCCACCACGGGTACAGTTCTTC.

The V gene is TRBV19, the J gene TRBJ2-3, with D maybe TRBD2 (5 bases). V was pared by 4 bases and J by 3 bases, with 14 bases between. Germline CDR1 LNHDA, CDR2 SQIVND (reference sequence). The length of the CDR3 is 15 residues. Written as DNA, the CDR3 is TGTGCCAGTAGTAGGGGAGCGGCTGGTACAGATACGCAGTATTTT. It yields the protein CASSRGAAGTDTQYF.

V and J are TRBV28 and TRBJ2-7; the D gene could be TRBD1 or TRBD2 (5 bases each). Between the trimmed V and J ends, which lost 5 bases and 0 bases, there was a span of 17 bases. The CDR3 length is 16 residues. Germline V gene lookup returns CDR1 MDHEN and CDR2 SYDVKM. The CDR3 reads CASSATSGAVSYEQYF. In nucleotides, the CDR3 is TGTGCCAGCAGTGCCACGTCCGGGGCAGTCTCCTACGAGCAGTACTTC. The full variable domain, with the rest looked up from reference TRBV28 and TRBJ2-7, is DVKVTQSSRYLVKRTGEKVFLECVQDMDHENMFWYRQDPGLGLRLIYFSYDVKMKEKGDIPEGYSVSREKKERFSLILESASTNQTSMYLCASSATSGAVSYEQYFGPGTRLTVT.

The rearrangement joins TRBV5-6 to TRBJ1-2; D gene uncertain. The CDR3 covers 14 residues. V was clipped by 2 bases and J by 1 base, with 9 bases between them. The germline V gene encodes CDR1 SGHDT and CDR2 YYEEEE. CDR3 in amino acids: CASSFQEVNYGYTF. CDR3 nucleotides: TGTGCCAGCAGCTTCCAGGAGGTTAACTATGGCTACACCTTC.

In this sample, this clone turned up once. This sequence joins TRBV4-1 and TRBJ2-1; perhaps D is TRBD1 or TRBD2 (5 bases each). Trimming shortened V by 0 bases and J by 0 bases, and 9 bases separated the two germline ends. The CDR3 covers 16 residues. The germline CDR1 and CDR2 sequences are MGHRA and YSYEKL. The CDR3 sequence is CASSQDGGNSYNEQFF. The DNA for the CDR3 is TGCGCCAGCAGCCAAGATGGGGGAAACTCCTACAATGAGCAGTTCTTC.

The CDR3 region is CASSPEDEQFF. The DNA for the CDR3 is TGTGCCAGCTCTCCCGAGGATGAGCAGTTCTTC. This chain uses TRBV2 with TRBJ2-1; D uncertain. There are 11 residues in the CDR3. V lost 8 bases to trimming and J lost 8 bases, with 10 bases between them. Germline V gene sequence: CDR1 SNHLY, CDR2 FYNNEI.

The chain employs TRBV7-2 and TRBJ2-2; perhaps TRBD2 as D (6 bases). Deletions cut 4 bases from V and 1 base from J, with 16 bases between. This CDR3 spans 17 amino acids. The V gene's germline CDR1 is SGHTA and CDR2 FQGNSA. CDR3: CASSSPRGGMNTGELFF. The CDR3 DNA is TGTGCCAGCAGCTCCCCACGGGGCGGGATGAACACCGGGGAGCTGTTTTTT.